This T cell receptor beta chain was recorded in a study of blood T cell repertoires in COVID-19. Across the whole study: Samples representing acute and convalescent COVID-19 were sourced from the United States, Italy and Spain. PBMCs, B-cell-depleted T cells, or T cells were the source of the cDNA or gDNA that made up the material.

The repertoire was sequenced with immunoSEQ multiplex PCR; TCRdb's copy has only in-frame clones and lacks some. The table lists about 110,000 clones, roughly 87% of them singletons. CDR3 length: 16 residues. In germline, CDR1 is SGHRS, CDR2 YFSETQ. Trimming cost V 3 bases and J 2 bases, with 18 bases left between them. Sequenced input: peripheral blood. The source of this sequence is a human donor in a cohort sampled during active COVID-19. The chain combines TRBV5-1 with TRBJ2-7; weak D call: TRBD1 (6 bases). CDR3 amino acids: CASSSSHRVLPYEQYF. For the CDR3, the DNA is TGCGCCAGCAGCTCATCCCACAGGGTTCTTCCCTACGAGCAGTACTTC. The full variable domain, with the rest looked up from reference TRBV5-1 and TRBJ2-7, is KAGVTQTPRYLIKTRGQQVTLSCSPISGHRSVSWYQQTPGQGLQFLFEYFSETQRNKGNFPGRFSGRQFSNSRSEMNVSTLELGDSALYLCASSSSHRVLPYEQYFGPGTRLTVT.